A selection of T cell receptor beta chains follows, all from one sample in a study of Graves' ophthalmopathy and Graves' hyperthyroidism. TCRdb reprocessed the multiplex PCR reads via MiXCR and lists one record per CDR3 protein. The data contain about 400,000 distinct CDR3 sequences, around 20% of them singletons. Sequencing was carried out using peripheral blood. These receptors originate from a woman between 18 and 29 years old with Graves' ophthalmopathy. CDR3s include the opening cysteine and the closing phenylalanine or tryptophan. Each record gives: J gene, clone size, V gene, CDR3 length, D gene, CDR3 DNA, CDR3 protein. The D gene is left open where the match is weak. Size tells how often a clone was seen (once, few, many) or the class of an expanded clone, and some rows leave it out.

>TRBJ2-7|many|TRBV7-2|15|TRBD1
TGTGCCAGCAGCTCGGGACAGGGGGCAATATACGAGCAGTACTTC
CASSSGQGAIYEQYF
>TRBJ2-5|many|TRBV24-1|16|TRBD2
TGTGCCACCAGTCCCGGACTAGCGGGTACCTCGGAGACCCAGTACTTC
CATSPGLAGTSETQYF
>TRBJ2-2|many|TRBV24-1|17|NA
TGTGCCACCAGTGATCACGTCGCAAGGGTCAGCACCGGGGAGCTGTTTTTT
CATSDHVARVSTGELFF
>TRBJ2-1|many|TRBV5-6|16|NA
TGTGCCAGCAGCTTGGGGGTACTCGGGGAGGTCAATGAGCAGTTCTTC
CASSLGVLGEVNEQFF
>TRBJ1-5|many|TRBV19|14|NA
TGTGCCAGTAAGGGGGTAATTAGCAATCAGCCCCAGCATTTT
CASKGVISNQPQHF
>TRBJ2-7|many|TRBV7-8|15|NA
TGTGCCAGCAGTTTGGAGCTAGCGCACACCTACGAGCAGTACTTC
CASSLELAHTYEQYF
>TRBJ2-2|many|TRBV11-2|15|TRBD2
TGTGCCAGCAGCTTGCGGGAGGTTAACACCGGGGAGCTGTTTTTT
CASSLREVNTGELFF
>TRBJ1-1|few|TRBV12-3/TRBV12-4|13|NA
TGTGCCAGCAGGAACCAGCTGAACACTGAAGCTTTCTTT
CASRNQLNTEAFF
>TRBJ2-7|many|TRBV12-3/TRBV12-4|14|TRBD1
TGTGCCAGCAGTGAGGACAGGGGCAACTACGAGCAGTACTTC
CASSEDRGNYEQYF
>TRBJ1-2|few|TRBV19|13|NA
TGTGCCAGTAGTATAGGCCCAGGCTATGGCTACACCTTC
CASSIGPGYGYTF
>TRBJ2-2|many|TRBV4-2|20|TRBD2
TGTGCCAGCAGCCCACGTTGGGCTAGCGGGAACACCCTCAACACCGGGGAGCTGTTTTTT
CASSPRWASGNTLNTGELFF
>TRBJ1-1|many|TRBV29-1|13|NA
TGCAGCGGAGAGCGGGGTAGGTACACTGAAGCTTTCTTT
CSGERGRYTEAFF
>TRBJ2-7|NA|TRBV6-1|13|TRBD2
TGTGCCAGCACGACTAGCGGGTTCTACGAGCAGTACTTC
CASTTSGFYEQYF
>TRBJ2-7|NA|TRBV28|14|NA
TGTGCCAGCAGTTTACGGGTGAGCTCCTACGAGCAGTACTTC
CASSLRVSSYEQYF
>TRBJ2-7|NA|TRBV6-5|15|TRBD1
TGTGCCAGCAGTTATATAGGACAGGGTACCTACGAGCAGTACTTC
CASSYIGQGTYEQYF
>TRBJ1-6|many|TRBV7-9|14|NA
TGTGCCAGCAGCTTCGGGTGGAATAATTCACCCCTCCACTTT
CASSFGWNNSPLHF
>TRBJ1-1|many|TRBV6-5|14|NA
TGTGCCAGCGGTTACGGCGGGAGGTACACTGAAGCTTTCTTT
CASGYGGRYTEAFF
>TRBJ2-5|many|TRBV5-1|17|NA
TGCGCCAGCAGCTTGGCCGCAGGGCGGGGCTCCCAAGAGACCCAGTACTTC
CASSLAAGRGSQETQYF
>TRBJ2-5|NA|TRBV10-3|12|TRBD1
TGTGCCACGGGACAGCCCAGGGAGACCCAGTACTTC
CATGQPRETQYF
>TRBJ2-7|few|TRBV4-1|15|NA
TGCGCCAGCAGCCAAGTAACTAGTGTCCCCTACGAGCAGTACTTC
CASSQVTSVPYEQYF
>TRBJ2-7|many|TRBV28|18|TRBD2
TGTGCCAGCAGTCCCCGCCGCTGGGCTAGCGGGCGTCGCCACGAGCAGTACTTC
CASSPRRWASGRRHEQYF
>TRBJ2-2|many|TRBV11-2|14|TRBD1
TGTGCCAGCAGCTTACCGGGACAGGCCGGGGAGCTGTTTTTT
CASSLPGQAGELFF
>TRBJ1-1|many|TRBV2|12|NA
TGTGCCAGCAGGCGGGGGGGCACTGAAGCTTTCTTT
CASRRGGTEAFF
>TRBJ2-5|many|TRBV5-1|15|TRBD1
TGCGCCAGCAGCTTGGCCGGGACAGGTTTGAAGACCCAGTACTTC
CASSLAGTGLKTQYF
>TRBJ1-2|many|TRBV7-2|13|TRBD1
TGTGCCAGCAGCTCTACAGGGGAAGTTGGCTACACCTTC
CASSSTGEVGYTF
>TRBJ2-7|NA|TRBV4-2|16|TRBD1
TGTGCCGGCAGCCAAGAAAGCGGGACAGGGGGCTACGAGCAGTACTTC
CAGSQESGTGGYEQYF
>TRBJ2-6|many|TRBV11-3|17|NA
TGTGCCAGCAGCTTACGGCCAGCTCACTCTGGGGCCAACGTCCTGACTTTC
CASSLRPAHSGANVLTF
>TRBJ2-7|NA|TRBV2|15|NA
TGTGCCAGCACTGGGGGGCAGATTCAAACCTACGAGCAGTACTTC
CASTGGQIQTYEQYF
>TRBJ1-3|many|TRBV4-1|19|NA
TGCGCCAGCAGCCAAAGGGTGAACACCCGATTCTTCTCTGGAAACACCATATATTTT
CASSQRVNTRFFSGNTIYF
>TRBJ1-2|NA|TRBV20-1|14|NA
TGCAGTGCTAGAACCGGGGACCTAGCCTATGGCTACACCTTC
CSARTGDLAYGYTF
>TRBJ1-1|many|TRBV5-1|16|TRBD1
TGCGCCAGCAGCTTGGCCGGGCAGGGGGCGAACACTGAAGCTTTCTTT
CASSLAGQGANTEAFF
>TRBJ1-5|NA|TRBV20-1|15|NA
TGCAGTGCCCGGCGAGGACCCTATAGCAATCAGCCCCAGCATTTT
CSARRGPYSNQPQHF
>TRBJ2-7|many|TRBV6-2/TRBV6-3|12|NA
TGTGCCAGCAGTGCAAACAGGGTCGAGCAGTACTTC
CASSANRVEQYF